These T cell receptor beta chains were read from a single sample in a study of vaccination and CD4 T cells after COVID-19. No antigen is known for these receptors. TCRdb redid the calling of the PCR reads with MiXCR, one entry per CDR3 protein. The table records around 13,000 distinct CDR3 sequences, 35% of them present only once. The specimen sequenced was CD4+ T cells from blood, cultured in vitro. These receptors were taken from a human donor who had recovered from COVID-19. Both conserved end residues are part of each CDR3. Fields, in order: V gene, clone size, D gene, J gene, CDR3 protein, CDR3 DNA. The D gene is left open where the match is weak. Where a row states a size, it is once, few, many or the class of an expanded clone; other rows omit it.

V gene: TRBV14
clone size: NA
D gene: TRBD1
J gene: TRBJ2-7
CDR3 protein: CASSSQGYEQYF
CDR3 DNA: TGTGCCAGCAGCTCACAGGGGTACGAGCAGTACTTC

V gene: TRBV11-2
clone size: NA
D gene: TRBD2
J gene: TRBJ2-3
CDR3 protein: CASSLGLAGGGTDTQYF
CDR3 DNA: TGTGCCAGCAGCTTGGGACTAGCGGGAGGTGGCACAGATACGCAGTATTTT

V gene: TRBV19
clone size: NA
D gene: NA
J gene: TRBJ2-1
CDR3 protein: CASKNRVNNEQFF
CDR3 DNA: TGTGCCAGTAAGAACAGGGTAAACAATGAGCAGTTCTTC

V gene: TRBV6-2/TRBV6-3
clone size: NA
D gene: TRBD1
J gene: TRBJ2-2
CDR3 protein: CASSLQGPNTGELFF
CDR3 DNA: TGTGCCAGCAGTCTACAGGGGCCGAACACCGGGGAGCTGTTTTTT

V gene: TRBV5-6
clone size: NA
D gene: TRBD1
J gene: TRBJ2-7
CDR3 protein: CASSWDRGTVEQYF
CDR3 DNA: TGTGCCAGCAGCTGGGACAGGGGAACCGTTGAGCAGTACTTC

V gene: TRBV28
clone size: NA
D gene: TRBD2
J gene: TRBJ2-3
CDR3 protein: CASRRTSGRVSTDTQYF
CDR3 DNA: TGTGCCAGCAGGCGGACTAGCGGGAGGGTAAGCACAGATACGCAGTATTTT

V gene: TRBV4-2
clone size: NA
D gene: TRBD1
J gene: TRBJ1-1
CDR3 protein: CASSQDRTDANTEAFF
CDR3 DNA: TGTGCCAGCAGCCAGGACAGGACAGACGCGAACACTGAAGCTTTCTTT

V gene: TRBV15
clone size: NA
D gene: TRBD2
J gene: TRBJ2-5
CDR3 protein: CATSIVGGGTQYF
CDR3 DNA: TGTGCCACCAGCATAGTCGGGGGGGGGACCCAGTACTTC

V gene: TRBV20-1
clone size: few
D gene: NA
J gene: TRBJ2-1
CDR3 protein: CSAGTDYNEQFF
CDR3 DNA: TGCAGTGCTGGAACAGACTACAATGAGCAGTTCTTC

V gene: TRBV11-1
clone size: few
D gene: NA
J gene: TRBJ1-1
CDR3 protein: CASSPDRGGLSGTEAFF
CDR3 DNA: TGTGCCAGCAGTCCAGACCGGGGCGGCCTCTCGGGCACTGAAGCTTTCTTT

V gene: TRBV7-9
clone size: NA
D gene: TRBD1
J gene: TRBJ2-1
CDR3 protein: CASSARRDRLNNEQFF
CDR3 DNA: TGTGCCAGCAGCGCCCGACGGGACAGGTTGAACAATGAGCAGTTCTTC

V gene: TRBV10-3
clone size: few
D gene: TRBD2
J gene: TRBJ2-5
CDR3 protein: CAISESKRGGSETQYF
CDR3 DNA: TGTGCCATCAGTGAGTCGAAAAGGGGCGGGAGTGAGACCCAGTACTTC

V gene: TRBV20-1
clone size: few
D gene: TRBD1
J gene: TRBJ1-5
CDR3 protein: CSASDRGHQPQHF
CDR3 DNA: TGCAGTGCTAGTGACAGGGGGCATCAGCCCCAGCATTTT

V gene: TRBV6-1
clone size: NA
D gene: NA
J gene: TRBJ2-7
CDR3 protein: CASSIGQLYEQYF
CDR3 DNA: TGTGCCAGCAGTATTGGACAATTGTACGAGCAGTACTTC

V gene: TRBV7-2
clone size: NA
D gene: NA
J gene: TRBJ1-5
CDR3 protein: CASSLVRTQPQHF
CDR3 DNA: TGTGCCAGCAGCTTAGTTCGTACTCAGCCCCAGCATTTT

V gene: TRBV28
clone size: few
D gene: TRBD2
J gene: TRBJ2-2
CDR3 protein: CASRRLAGDATGELFF
CDR3 DNA: TGTGCCAGCAGGAGACTAGCGGGAGACGCCACCGGGGAGCTGTTTTTT

V gene: TRBV6-5
clone size: once
D gene: NA
J gene: TRBJ2-7
CDR3 protein: CASSSLRYEQYF
CDR3 DNA: TGTGCCAGCAGTTCCCTCCGATACGAGCAGTACTTC

V gene: TRBV24-1
clone size: few
D gene: NA
J gene: TRBJ2-2
CDR3 protein: CATSGNAWGERLFF
CDR3 DNA: TGTGCCACCAGTGGAAACGCGTGGGGCGAAAGGCTGTTTTTT

V gene: TRBV7-2
clone size: NA
D gene: NA
J gene: TRBJ1-5
CDR3 protein: CASSLAGGGNQPQHF
CDR3 DNA: TGTGCCAGCAGCTTAGCAGGGGGAGGCAATCAGCCCCAGCATTTT

V gene: TRBV10-3
clone size: few
D gene: TRBD1
J gene: TRBJ1-2
CDR3 protein: CATSDRASYGYTF
CDR3 DNA: TGTGCCACATCGGACAGGGCCTCCTATGGCTACACCTTC

V gene: TRBV20-1
clone size: NA
D gene: NA
J gene: TRBJ2-2
CDR3 protein: CSAPSASENTGELFF
CDR3 DNA: TGCAGTGCACCCTCGGCTAGCGAGAACACCGGGGAGCTGTTTTTT

V gene: TRBV10-3
clone size: NA
D gene: NA
J gene: TRBJ1-5
CDR3 protein: CAISEGADSNQPQHF
CDR3 DNA: TGTGCCATCAGTGAAGGGGCGGATAGCAATCAGCCCCAGCATTTT

V gene: TRBV5-4
clone size: NA
D gene: NA
J gene: TRBJ2-1
CDR3 protein: CASSPSPGETNEQFF
CDR3 DNA: TGTGCCAGCAGCCCTTCGCCGGGGGAGACCAATGAGCAGTTCTTC

V gene: TRBV6-2/TRBV6-3
clone size: few
D gene: NA
J gene: TRBJ1-1
CDR3 protein: CASSPAGAQNTEAFF
CDR3 DNA: TGTGCCAGCAGCCCCGCGGGGGCCCAAAACACTGAAGCTTTCTTT

V gene: TRBV7-8
clone size: NA
D gene: TRBD2
J gene: TRBJ2-3
CDR3 protein: CASSLGRTSGNTDTQYF
CDR3 DNA: TGTGCCAGCAGCTTAGGGCGGACTAGCGGGAACACAGATACGCAGTATTTT

V gene: TRBV5-1
clone size: few
D gene: NA
J gene: TRBJ1-2
CDR3 protein: CASSSTSPYGYTF
CDR3 DNA: TGCGCCAGCAGCTCGACTAGCCCATATGGCTACACCTTC

V gene: TRBV21-1
clone size: NA
D gene: NA
J gene: TRBJ1-5
CDR3 protein: CASNRANQPQHF
CDR3 DNA: TGTGCCAGCAATAGGGCGAATCAGCCCCAGCATTTT

V gene: TRBV2
clone size: NA
D gene: NA
J gene: TRBJ2-3
CDR3 protein: CASKDRSDTQYF
CDR3 DNA: TGTGCCAGCAAGGACAGATCAGATACGCAGTATTTT

V gene: TRBV19
clone size: NA
D gene: NA
J gene: TRBJ1-5
CDR3 protein: CASSIRGLGNQPQHF
CDR3 DNA: TGTGCCAGTAGTATTCGGGGGTTAGGGAATCAGCCCCAGCATTTT

V gene: TRBV6-2/TRBV6-3
clone size: few
D gene: NA
J gene: TRBJ1-6
CDR3 protein: CASSWPGFSPLHF
CDR3 DNA: TGTGCCAGCAGTTGGCCAGGGTTTTCACCCCTCCACTTT

V gene: TRBV29-1
clone size: NA
D gene: TRBD1
J gene: TRBJ2-2
CDR3 protein: CSVMDRGYGTGELFF
CDR3 DNA: TGCAGCGTCATGGACAGGGGGTACGGCACCGGGGAGCTGTTTTTT

V gene: TRBV6-1
clone size: few
D gene: NA
J gene: TRBJ1-2
CDR3 protein: CASSPSSLNYGYTF
CDR3 DNA: TGTGCCAGCAGTCCCTCATCGTTGAACTATGGCTACACCTTC

V gene: TRBV2
clone size: NA
D gene: NA
J gene: TRBJ2-5
CDR3 protein: CASRSRVLLGETQYF
CDR3 DNA: TGTGCCAGCAGGTCTCGGGTCCTCCTGGGGGAGACCCAGTACTTC

V gene: TRBV28
clone size: NA
D gene: TRBD1
J gene: TRBJ1-5
CDR3 protein: CASSFRGLGNQPQHF
CDR3 DNA: TGTGCCAGCAGTTTCAGGGGGCTTGGGAATCAGCCCCAGCATTTT

V gene: TRBV23-1
clone size: NA
D gene: TRBD1
J gene: TRBJ1-2
CDR3 protein: CASSQASRTGKSAYTF
CDR3 DNA: TGCGCCAGCAGTCAAGCAAGTAGGACAGGGAAGTCAGCCTACACCTTC

V gene: TRBV19
clone size: once
D gene: NA
J gene: TRBJ2-3
CDR3 protein: CASSISGDTQYF
CDR3 DNA: TGTGCCAGTAGTATTTCGGGTGATACGCAGTATTTT

V gene: TRBV7-9
clone size: few
D gene: TRBD1
J gene: TRBJ1-3
CDR3 protein: CASRRDRVGDTIYF
CDR3 DNA: TGTGCCAGCAGGCGAGACAGGGTCGGGGACACCATATATTTT

V gene: TRBV2
clone size: NA
D gene: NA
J gene: TRBJ1-5
CDR3 protein: CASSEDEGYNQPQHF
CDR3 DNA: TGTGCCAGCAGTGAAGACGAGGGCTACAATCAGCCCCAGCATTTT

V gene: TRBV5-1
clone size: NA
D gene: NA
J gene: TRBJ2-7
CDR3 protein: CASSLWGESYEQYF
CDR3 DNA: TGCGCCAGCAGCTTGTGGGGGGAAAGCTACGAGCAGTACTTC

V gene: TRBV24-1
clone size: NA
D gene: NA
J gene: TRBJ1-6
CDR3 protein: CATSDGRLNSPLHF
CDR3 DNA: TGTGCCACCAGTGATGGAAGACTAAATTCACCCCTCCACTTT

V gene: TRBV11-2
clone size: NA
D gene: TRBD2
J gene: TRBJ2-1
CDR3 protein: CASSLGLAGFEGQFF
CDR3 DNA: TGTGCCAGCAGCTTGGGACTAGCGGGTTTCGAAGGGCAGTTCTTC

V gene: TRBV10-3
clone size: NA
D gene: TRBD1
J gene: TRBJ2-7
CDR3 protein: CAIGRPGQGEYEQYF
CDR3 DNA: TGTGCCATCGGCCGTCCGGGACAGGGGGAATACGAGCAGTACTTC

V gene: TRBV28
clone size: NA
D gene: TRBD2
J gene: TRBJ2-7
CDR3 protein: CASKPRLAGGYEQYF
CDR3 DNA: TGTGCCAGCAAGCCTAGACTAGCGGGAGGATACGAGCAGTACTTC

V gene: TRBV5-4
clone size: NA
D gene: TRBD1
J gene: TRBJ2-2
CDR3 protein: CASHLLGQGPTGELFF
CDR3 DNA: TGTGCCAGCCATTTATTGGGACAGGGGCCCACCGGGGAGCTGTTTTTT

V gene: TRBV19
clone size: few
D gene: NA
J gene: TRBJ1-2
CDR3 protein: CASRKGTNYGYTF
CDR3 DNA: TGTGCCAGTAGAAAAGGAACTAACTATGGCTACACCTTC

V gene: TRBV20-1
clone size: few
D gene: NA
J gene: TRBJ2-5
CDR3 protein: CSAPGQGRHAGGLRGETQYF
CDR3 DNA: TGCAGTGCCCCTGGACAGGGGCGGCACGCGGGAGGGTTGAGGGGAGAGACCCAGTACTTC

V gene: TRBV30
clone size: NA
D gene: NA
J gene: TRBJ1-1
CDR3 protein: CAWEQRVDTEAFF
CDR3 DNA: TGTGCCTGGGAACAAAGGGTGGACACTGAAGCTTTCTTT

V gene: TRBV20-1
clone size: NA
D gene: TRBD2
J gene: TRBJ2-1
CDR3 protein: CSAPGLAGRFGSYNEQFF
CDR3 DNA: TGCAGTGCCCCGGGACTAGCGGGTCGATTCGGATCCTACAATGAGCAGTTCTTC

V gene: TRBV5-4
clone size: NA
D gene: NA
J gene: TRBJ1-4
CDR3 protein: CASSLRQGDEKLFF
CDR3 DNA: TGTGCCAGCAGCTTAAGGCAGGGTGATGAAAAACTGTTTTTT

V gene: TRBV20-1
clone size: NA
D gene: NA
J gene: TRBJ1-5
CDR3 protein: CSARDIGFGNQPQHF
CDR3 DNA: TGCAGTGCTAGAGATATAGGGTTCGGCAATCAGCCCCAGCATTTT

V gene: TRBV4-1
clone size: NA
D gene: NA
J gene: TRBJ1-1
CDR3 protein: CASSRGENTEAFF
CDR3 DNA: TGCGCCAGCAGCCGAGGGGAGAACACTGAAGCTTTCTTT

V gene: TRBV3-1
clone size: NA
D gene: NA
J gene: TRBJ1-6
CDR3 protein: CASTSAGPNSPLHF
CDR3 DNA: TGTGCCAGCACTTCGGCAGGACCAAATTCACCCCTCCACTTT

V gene: TRBV7-9
clone size: few
D gene: TRBD1
J gene: TRBJ1-2
CDR3 protein: CASSLVSGWGTGNDYGYTF
CDR3 DNA: TGTGCCAGCAGCTTAGTTTCGGGTTGGGGGACAGGGAACGACTATGGCTACACCTTC

V gene: TRBV6-2/TRBV6-3
clone size: NA
D gene: TRBD2
J gene: TRBJ2-2
CDR3 protein: CASSYESATRLAGGRTGELFF
CDR3 DNA: TGTGCCAGCAGTTACGAATCGGCCACGAGACTAGCGGGAGGGCGGACCGGGGAGCTGTTTTTT

V gene: TRBV18
clone size: few
D gene: NA
J gene: TRBJ1-5
CDR3 protein: CASSPADNHQPQHF
CDR3 DNA: TGTGCCAGCTCACCAGCGGACAACCATCAGCCCCAGCATTTT